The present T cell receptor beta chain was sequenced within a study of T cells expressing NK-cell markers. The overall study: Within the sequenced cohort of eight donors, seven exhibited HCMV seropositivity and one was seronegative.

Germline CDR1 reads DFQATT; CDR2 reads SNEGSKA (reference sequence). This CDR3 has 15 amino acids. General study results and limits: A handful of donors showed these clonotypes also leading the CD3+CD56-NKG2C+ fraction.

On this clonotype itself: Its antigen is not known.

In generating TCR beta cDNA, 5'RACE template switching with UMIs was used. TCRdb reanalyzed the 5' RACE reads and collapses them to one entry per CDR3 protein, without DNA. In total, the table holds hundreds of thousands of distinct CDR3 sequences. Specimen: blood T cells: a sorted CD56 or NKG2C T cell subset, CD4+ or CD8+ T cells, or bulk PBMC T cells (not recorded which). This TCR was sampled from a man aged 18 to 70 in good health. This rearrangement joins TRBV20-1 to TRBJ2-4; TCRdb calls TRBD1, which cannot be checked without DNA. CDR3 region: CSARPYRGAKNIQYF.